One sample yielded the 10 T cell receptor beta chains listed below, sequenced in a study of T cells in narcolepsy. Data came from immunoSEQ multiplex PCR; TCRdb stores just in-frame clones and leaves some out. The sample comprises tens of thousands of clones, about 80% of which are singletons, and around 0.9% rests with the top ten. The sample consisted of CD45RA- memory CD4+ T cells from PBMCs. These receptors were obtained from a human donor with narcolepsy.

V usage is TRBV19 and J usage is TRBJ1-5, with D hard to call. This CDR3 is 15 amino acids long. The V gene lost 6 bases and the J gene lost 2 bases, with 14 bases spanning the gap. CDR1 LNHDA and CDR2 SQIVND come from the germline V gene (reference sequence). The CDR3 coding sequence is TGTGCCAGTAGAGATAACACGATCGGCAATCAGCCCCAGCATTTT. This sequence encodes CASRDNTIGNQPQHF.

The gene calls are TRBV7-9 and TRBJ1-4; D is ambiguous. V gave up 4 bases and J gave up 4 bases, with 10 bases separating them. CDR3 length: 14 residues. Looked up from germline, CDR1 is SEHNR and CDR2 is FQNEAQ (reference sequence). This CDR3 reads CASSSQVFNEKLFF. The CDR3 region has the DNA TGTGCCAGCAGCTCGCAGGTTTTTAATGAAAAACTGTTTTTT.

This chain uses TRBV2 with TRBJ2-7, with D possibly TRBD2 on 6 matching bases. There are 13 residues in the CDR3. Germline V gene data show CDR1 as SNHLY and CDR2 as FYNNEI. V lost 8 bases to trimming and J lost 7 bases, with 18 bases between them. As DNA, the CDR3 is TGTGCCAGCCTCCGGGGGACGAATGAAGAGCAGTACTTC. Translating it yields CASLRGTNEEQYF.

V and J are TRBV11-3 and TRBJ2-1; 12 bases map to TRBD2. V shed 1 base and J 7 bases; nucleotides not matched to a gene: 17. CDR1 and CDR2 (germline): SGHNT, YENEEA. The CDR3 has 20 residues. The CDR3 coding sequence is TGTGCCAGCAGCTTAGGGGGAGGGACTAGCGGGTCTTCTATGGGGAATGAGCAGTTCTTC. Its translation: CASSLGGGTSGSSMGNEQFF.

The chain is built from TRBV19 and TRBJ2-4; D not certain. Looked up from germline, CDR1 is LNHDA and CDR2 is SQIVND (reference sequence). The CDR3 covers 13 residues. Trimming removed 4 bases from V and 5 bases from J, with 9 bases in between. This CDR3 is CASSKGKENIQYF. CDR3 nucleotides: TGTGCCAGTAGTAAGGGAAAGGAAAACATTCAGTACTTC.

This chain connects TRBV9 to TRBJ2-1; a possible D gene is TRBD2 (5 bases). V dropped 4 bases and J dropped 9 bases, with 17 bases sitting between them. The CDR3 covers 14 residues. The germline V gene has CDR1 SGDLS and CDR2 YYNGEE. CDR3 in amino acids: CASSPSSVGGEQFF. CDR3 bases: TGTGCCAGCAGCCCCAGCTCCGTAGGAGGTGAGCAGTTCTTC.

This chain connects TRBV5-1 to TRBJ2-5, with D hard to call. The length of the CDR3 is 12 residues. Germline V gene sequence: CDR1 SGHRS, CDR2 YFSETQ. V lost 4 bases to trimming and J lost 4 bases, with 8 bases between them. DNA for the CDR3: TGCGCCAGCAGCCAAGGGTTAGAGACCCAGTACTTC. It specifies CASSQGLETQYF.

This clone was picked up a small number of times. This chain joins TRBV30 and TRBJ2-1; 11 nucleotides agree with TRBD2. V was pared by 6 bases and J by 6 bases, with 1 base of the junction left unmatched. The CDR3 runs to 12 residues. Germline-derived CDR1 and CDR2 are GTSNPN and SVGIG (reference sequence). The CDR3 coding sequence is TGTGCCTGTCTAGCGGGGGGCAATGAGCAGTTCTTC. It codes for CACLAGGNEQFF.

The chain joins TRBV7-9 to TRBJ1-6; maybe TRBD1 (5 bases). Trimming took off 5 bases at V and 8 bases at J, with 10 bases between the two ends. There are 13 residues in the CDR3. Per the germline V gene, CDR1 is SEHNR and CDR2 is FQNEAQ (reference sequence). The chain's CDR3 is CASSRDPYSPLHF. In DNA form, the CDR3 reads TGTGCCAGCAGCCGGGACCCCTATTCACCCCTCCACTTT. The full variable domain, its missing parts supplied by reference TRBV7-9 and TRBJ1-6, is DTGVSQNPRHKITKRGQNVTFRCDPISEHNRLYWYRQTLGQGPEFLTYFQNEAQLEKSRLLSDRFSAERPKGSFSTLEIQRTEQGDSAMYLCASSRDPYSPLHFGNGTRLTVT.

In its sample, this clone was seen a few times. The chain uses TRBV7-2 and TRBJ1-2; D might be TRBD1 (6 bases). Germline V gene data show CDR1 as SGHTA and CDR2 as FQGNSA. The CDR3 runs 17 residues. V was trimmed by 4 bases and J by 3 bases, leaving 21 bases between them. CDR3 in DNA: TGTGCCAGCAGCTCACCCGGACAGCTATCGGGGCACTATGGCTACACCTTC. Amino acids: CASSSPGQLSGHYGYTF.